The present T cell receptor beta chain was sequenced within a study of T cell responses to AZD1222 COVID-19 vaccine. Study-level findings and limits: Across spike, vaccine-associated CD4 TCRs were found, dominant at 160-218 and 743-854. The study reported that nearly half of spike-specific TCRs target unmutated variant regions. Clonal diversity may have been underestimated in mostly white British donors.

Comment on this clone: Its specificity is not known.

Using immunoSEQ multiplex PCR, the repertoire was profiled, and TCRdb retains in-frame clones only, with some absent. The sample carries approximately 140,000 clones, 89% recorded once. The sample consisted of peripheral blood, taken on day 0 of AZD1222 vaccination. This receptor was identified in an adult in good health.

CDR3 protein: CASTHTSTDTQYF. The CDR3 bases are TGTGCCAGCACCCACACTAGCACAGATACGCAGTATTTT. The gene calls are TRBV12-3 or TRBV12-4 and TRBJ2-3, with unresolved D. The V end was cut by 7 bases, the J end by 0 bases, with 8 bases between. The CDR3 is 13 residues long.